This T cell receptor beta chain was retrieved from a study of radiotherapy plus CTLA-4 blockade in lung cancer. Study-wide points: Blood saw expansion of tumor-derived TCR clones after radiotherapy plus ipilimumab. The best predictor of response was reported to be early blood T cell clone dynamics, with interferon-beta.

This clone was observed a few times. What it binds is unknown. The V segment lost 3 bases and the J segment 4 bases; nucleotides outside the gene matches: 2. The CDR3 totals 16 residues. Per germline, CDR1 LNHDA and CDR2 SQIVND (reference sequence). Focal radiation was given together with CTLA-4 blockade (ipilimumab) to patients with chemo-refractory metastatic non-small-cell lung cancer. Generated by immunoSEQ multiplex PCR, the TCRdb table keeps only in-frame clones and is missing some. The table lists 40,000 to 45,000 clones, more than 60% of them singletons. The origin of this receptor is a human donor with non-small cell lung cancer who had stable disease on radiotherapy plus ipilimumab. The sequenced sample was peripheral blood, obtained from a patient treated with radiotherapy plus ipilimumab. The V gene is TRBV19, the J gene TRBJ2-1; 14 bases line up with TRBD2. The CDR3 reads CASSIRLAGGYNEQFF. For the CDR3, the DNA is TGTGCCAGTAGTATCCGACTAGCGGGGGGGTACAATGAGCAGTTCTTC.